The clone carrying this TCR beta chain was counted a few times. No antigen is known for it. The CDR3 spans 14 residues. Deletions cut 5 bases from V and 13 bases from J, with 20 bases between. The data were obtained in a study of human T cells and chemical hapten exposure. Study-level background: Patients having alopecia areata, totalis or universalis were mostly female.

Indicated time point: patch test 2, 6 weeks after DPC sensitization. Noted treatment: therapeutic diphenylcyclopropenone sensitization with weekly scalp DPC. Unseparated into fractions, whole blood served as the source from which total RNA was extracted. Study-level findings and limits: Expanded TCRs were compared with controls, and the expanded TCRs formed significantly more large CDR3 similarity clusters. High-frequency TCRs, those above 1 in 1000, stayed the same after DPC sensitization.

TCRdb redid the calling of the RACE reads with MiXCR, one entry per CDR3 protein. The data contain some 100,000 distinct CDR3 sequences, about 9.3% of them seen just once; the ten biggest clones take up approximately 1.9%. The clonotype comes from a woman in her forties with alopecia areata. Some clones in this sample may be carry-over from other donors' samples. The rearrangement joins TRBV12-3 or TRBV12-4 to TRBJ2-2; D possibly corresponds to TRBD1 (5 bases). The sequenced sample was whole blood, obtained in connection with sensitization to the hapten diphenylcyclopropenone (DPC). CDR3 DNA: TGTGCCAGCAGTCCCCTACTACGGCAGGGAAGGCTGTTTTTT. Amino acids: CASSPLLRQGRLFF.